This paragraph reports one T cell receptor (beta chain). Its antigen remains unidentified. The primer mix had 60 V beta and 13 J beta primers. Assay: immunoSEQ multiplex PCR; the TCRdb copy retains only in-frame clones and omits some. The sample has some 99,000 clones; approximately 84% are singletons. Germline CDR1 MNHNY, CDR2 SVGAGI (reference sequence). The CDR3 consists of 14 residues. Trimming shortened V by 7 bases and J by 3 bases, and 16 bases separated the two germline ends. The data derive from a study of glioma-infiltrating T cells after dendritic cell vaccination. Indicated time point: after dendritic cell vaccination, including at tumor progression/relapse. All glioblastoma patients lacked an isocitrate dehydrogenase mutation. Notes on the study in general: Estimated pretreatment TIL content predicted outcome after dendritic cell vaccination.

The gene calls are TRBV6-6 and TRBJ2-7, with D tentatively TRBD1 (5 bases). The sample was blood, taken after dendritic cell vaccination. The TCR comes from a human donor with glioblastoma. CDR3 bases: TGTGCCAGCACAGGGTTGGGGCAGTTCTACGAGCAGTACTTC. As protein: CASTGLGQFYEQYF.